This T cell receptor (beta chain) was sequenced during a study of memory CD4+ T cells and cytomegalovirus serostatus. Study overall: Healthy Belgian adult donors included fewer than 10 CMV-positive and some 24 CMV-negative people. Regarding the study as a whole: Suggested: most of the CMV-linked TCR signature lies in CD4+ memory cells. A US-trained random forest predicted CMV serostatus with median AUC around 0.9. Of 150 to 200 reported CMV TCRbeta sequences, roughly 70 were found in memory CD4+ repertoires.

Single viable CD3+CD4+CD8-CD45RO+ cells were sorted as the memory CD4+ T cells. Remarks on this clone: Antigen specificity is unknown.

Produced via immunoSEQ multiplex PCR; TCRdb's table is partial and in-frame only. The profile shows some 49,000 clones, roughly three quarters of them singletons. V gave up 5 bases and J gave up 3 bases, with 23 bases separating them. The germline gives CDR1 MNHEY, CDR2 SMNVEV (reference sequence). This CDR3 contains 18 residues. The sample consisted of memory CD4+ T cells from blood. The origin of this receptor is an adult in good health and CMV-seronegative. V is TRBV27 and J is TRBJ1-5; a possible D gene is TRBD1 (6 bases). The CDR3 spells CASSPQIIQGIINQPQHF. The CDR3 DNA reads as TGTGCCAGCAGTCCTCAGATTATACAGGGTATCATCAATCAGCCCCAGCATTTT.